The 22 T cell receptor beta chains given below trace back to one sample, sequenced in a study of CD8 T cells in ankylosing spondylitis. TCRdb reprocessed the 5' RACE reads with MiXCR, giving one entry per CDR3 protein. The table lists around 150,000 distinct CDR3 sequences, around 45% of them singletons. What was sequenced was synovial fluid, either unsorted or a sorted T cell fraction (not recorded which). These receptors were collected from a male donor with ankylosing spondylitis.

The gene calls are TRBV29-1 and TRBJ2-7; 13 nucleotides line up with TRBD2. CDR1 SQVTM and CDR2 ANQGSEA come from the germline V gene. This CDR3 has 16 residues. The V gene end was trimmed by 3 bases and the J gene end by 0 bases; junction bases not matched to a gene: 5. For the CDR3, the DNA is TGCAGCGTTGATGGACTAGCGGGAGTACCCTCCTACGAGCAGTACTTC. This sequence encodes CSVDGLAGVPSYEQYF.

Only a few counts were recorded for this clonotype. The chain is built from TRBV3-1 and TRBJ2-5; 13 positions match TRBD2. The CDR3 covers 17 residues. CDR1 LGHDT and CDR2 YNNKEL come from the germline V gene (reference sequence). V lost 0 bases, J lost 5 bases, and 6 bases stayed unmatched. CDR3 sequence reads: CASSQEALAGGLETQYF. The CDR3 DNA reads as TGTGCCAGCAGCCAAGAGGCACTAGCGGGGGGGCTGGAGACCCAGTACTTC.

The chain's CDR3 is CASSLRLTGWNTEAFF. CDR3 coding DNA: TGTGCCAGCAGCTTAAGGCTGACAGGGTGGAACACTGAAGCTTTCTTT. The chain links TRBV7-9 to TRBJ1-1, with 7 nucleotides matching TRBD1. V lost 2 bases to trimming and J lost 1 base; unmatched junction nucleotides: 7. Germline CDR1 is SEHNR and CDR2 is FQNEAQ (reference sequence). CDR3 length: 16 residues. The whole variable domain, remainder taken from reference TRBV7-9 and TRBJ1-1, is DTGVSQNPRHKITKRGQNVTFRCDPISEHNRLYWYRQTLGQGPEFLTYFQNEAQLEKSRLLSDRFSAERPKGSFSTLEIQRTEQGDSAMYLCASSLRLTGWNTEAFFGQGTRLTVV.

V is TRBV2 and J is TRBJ2-7; TRBD2 might be the D (6 bases). V dropped 11 bases and J dropped 3 bases, with 11 bases sitting between them. The CDR3 has 11 residues. Looked up from germline, CDR1 is SNHLY and CDR2 is FYNNEI. This chain's CDR3 is CACGTGYEQYF. The CDR3 DNA reads as TGTGCCTGCGGGACTGGCTACGAGCAGTACTTC.

The chain is built from TRBV7-2 and TRBJ2-5; 10 bases match TRBD2. The CDR3 covers 18 residues. Germline V lookup: CDR1 SGHTA, CDR2 FQGNSA. The trim removed 1 base at V and 5 bases at J, leaving 13 bases unmatched. The CDR3 spells CASSLVPGASGGLETQYF. DNA for the CDR3: TGTGCCAGCAGCTTAGTGCCGGGGGCTAGCGGGGGATTGGAGACCCAGTACTTC.

The rearrangement uses TRBV11-1 and TRBJ2-3; 9 nucleotides line up with TRBD2. CDR3 length equals 16 residues. J was trimmed by 1 base and V by 3 bases; bases with no gene match: 5. In germline, CDR1 is SGHAT, CDR2 FQDESV (reference sequence). This CDR3 is CASSFSGRTGTDTQYF. The DNA of the CDR3 is TGTGCCAGCAGCTTTAGCGGGAGAACGGGCACAGATACGCAGTATTTT.

Many counts were recorded for this clonotype. This chain uses TRBV12-3 or TRBV12-4 with TRBJ1-1, with D maybe TRBD1 (6 bases). CDR3 length: 14 amino acids. Trimming cost V 0 bases and J 5 bases, with 10 bases left between them. The CDR3 sequence: CASSLAPGVTEAFF. For the CDR3, the DNA is TGTGCCAGCAGTTTAGCTCCAGGGGTTACTGAAGCTTTCTTT.

The V gene is TRBV27, the J gene TRBJ1-1; D call uncertain. The V gene lost 5 bases and the J gene lost 5 bases, with 12 bases spanning the gap. The length of the CDR3 is 13 residues. The germline gives CDR1 MNHEY, CDR2 SMNVEV (reference sequence). The chain's CDR3 is CASSVGLWTEAFF. The CDR3, as DNA: TGTGCCAGCAGTGTAGGGTTATGGACTGAAGCTTTCTTT.

The chain links TRBV27 to TRBJ2-3; 9 nucleotides match TRBD1. Germline V gene lookup returns CDR1 MNHEY and CDR2 SMNVEV (reference sequence). Trimming cost V 2 bases and J 4 bases; bases outside gene matches: 7. The CDR3 extends over 16 amino acids. DNA of the CDR3: TGTGCCAGCAGTTTAAGTGGGACAGGGCTGCCAGATACGCAGTATTTT. Protein: CASSLSGTGLPDTQYF.

This clonotype was picked up many times. The genes are TRBV6-1 and TRBJ2-2; 11 bases are a match to TRBD2. CDR3 length: 18 residues. Germline loops: CDR1 MNHNS, CDR2 SASEGT. The V and J ends lost 8 bases and 0 bases, in that order; junction bases with no gene match: 11. CDR3 sequence (DNA): TGTGCCAGCGGAGATTTAAGACTAGCGGGACCGAACACCGGGGAGCTGTTTTTT. The encoded protein is CASGDLRLAGPNTGELFF.

The chain carries TRBV6-1 and TRBJ2-1; TRBD2 matches at 10 bases. Germline CDR1 reads MNHNS; CDR2 reads SASEGT. The length of the CDR3 is 13 residues. V dropped 6 bases and J dropped 8; count of bases not matched to a gene: 4. The CDR3 loop reads CASRGTSAHEQFF. Here the CDR3 DNA reads TGTGCCAGCAGAGGGACTAGCGCCCATGAGCAGTTCTTC.

This clonotype was observed a few times. The chain uses TRBV6-1 and TRBJ2-1; 13 bases line up with TRBD2. With 6 bases clipped from V and 10 bases from J, the junction kept 18 bases outside the gene matches. CDR1 and CDR2 (germline): MNHNS, SASEGT. The CDR3 extends over 18 amino acids. The CDR3 nucleotides read TGTGCCAGCAGCTTTCAGACTAGCGGGGGGCCGGTATGGAGAGAGCAGTTCTTC. Amino acid sequence: CASSFQTSGGPVWREQFF.

This clonotype was seen only a few times. The V gene is TRBV12-3 or TRBV12-4, the J gene TRBJ2-2; D remains ambiguous. V was trimmed by 8 bases and J by 2 bases, leaving 3 bases between them. The CDR3 extends over 11 amino acids. The CDR3 DNA follows: TGTGCCAGCGGCAACACCGGGGAGCTGTTTTTT. Translating gives CASGNTGELFF.

This clonotype has a handful of counts. This chain joins TRBV7-9 and TRBJ2-1, with 10 bases fitting TRBD2. Germline CDR1 SEHNR, CDR2 FQNEAQ (reference sequence). V was pared by 5 bases and J by 7 bases, with 8 bases of the junction left unmatched. The CDR3 extends over 15 amino acids. The CDR3 region is CASSTSGTSANEQFF. The CDR3 coding sequence is TGTGCCAGCAGCACTAGTGGGACTAGCGCGAATGAGCAGTTCTTC.

The chain has TRBV20-1 and TRBJ2-5; perhaps TRBD1 as D (5 bases). The length of the CDR3 is 15 residues. V shed 6 bases and J shed 2 bases, with 19 bases lying between them. The germline gives CDR1 DFQATT, CDR2 SNEGSKA (reference sequence). The CDR3 spells CSAHQGQGGQETQYF. CDR3 nucleotide sequence: TGCAGTGCACACCAAGGCCAGGGCGGACAAGAGACCCAGTACTTC.

The chain recombines TRBV6-5 with TRBJ2-7; 8 bases are shared with TRBD2. Unmatched junction bases numbered 4, after V lost 4 bases and J lost 2 bases. The CDR3 loop spans 14 amino acids. In germline, CDR1 is MNHEY, CDR2 SVGAGI. CDR3 in DNA: TGTGCCAGCAGTTCGGGACTAGTCGCCTACGAGCAGTACTTC. Its protein is CASSSGLVAYEQYF.

This clonotype was detected many times. V usage is TRBV5-1 and J usage is TRBJ1-2; no clear D. The CDR3 loop spans 12 amino acids. Germline V lookup: CDR1 SGHRS, CDR2 YFSETQ. Trimming left V 1 base short and J 7 bases short, with 8 bases between. CDR3 region: CASSLLVFGYTF. CDR3 nucleotides: TGCGCCAGCAGCTTGTTGGTATTTGGCTACACCTTC. The complete variable domain, with remaining parts taken from reference TRBV5-1 and TRBJ1-2, reads KAGVTQTPRYLIKTRGQQVTLSCSPISGHRSVSWYQQTPGQGLQFLFEYFSETQRNKGNFPGRFSGRQFSNSRSEMNVSTLELGDSALYLCASSLLVFGYTFGSGTRLTVV.

This chain links TRBV4-1 with TRBJ2-5; 7 bases align to TRBD1. The junction had 7 bases not matched to a gene; V was cut back by 4 bases and J by 5 bases. Germline CDR1 MGHRA, CDR2 YSYEKL. The CDR3 has 14 residues. In DNA, the CDR3 is TGCGCCAGCAGCCGGACAGGTCCCCCTGAGACCCAGTACTTC. Protein sequence: CASSRTGPPETQYF.

The chain links TRBV4-3 to TRBJ2-4, with D possibly TRBD2 on 6 matching bases. V shed 0 bases and J shed 6 bases, with 9 bases lying between them. The CDR3 loop spans 14 amino acids. Germline values: CDR1 LGHNA, CDR2 YSLEER. The chain's CDR3 is CASSQDVGLNIQYF. CDR3 DNA: TGCGCCAGCAGCCAAGATGTGGGACTAAACATTCAGTACTTC.

The CDR3 DNA is TGTGCCAGCAGCCAAGTGGGTTGGTCCCAACACGAGCAGTACTTC. It codes for CASSQVGWSQHEQYF. The chain has TRBV3-1 and TRBJ2-7; unclear D gene. The germline V gene encodes CDR1 LGHDT and CDR2 YNNKEL (reference sequence). The CDR3 runs to 15 residues. V was clipped by 1 base and J by 5 bases, with 15 bases between them.

J is TRBJ2-2 and V is TRBV4-3; no firm D call. CDR3 length: 15 residues. The V gene lost 0 bases and the J gene lost 6 bases, with 11 bases spanning the gap. Germline V gene sequence: CDR1 LGHNA, CDR2 YSLEER. The CDR3, as DNA: TGCGCCAGCAGCCAAGAGTTAGGTGGCGCCGGGGAGCTGTTTTTT. It codes for CASSQELGGAGELFF.

This clonotype showed up just a few times. This chain connects TRBV10-3 to TRBJ2-7; D unclear. With 10 bases removed from V and 2 bases from J, the gap between germline ends came to 24 bases. This CDR3 comprises 16 residues. Germline CDR1 is ENHRY and CDR2 is SYGVKD. The CDR3 nucleotides read TGTGCCACCCTGGGCAGGTTTTCCCGAATTCCCTACGAGCAGTACTTC. Protein product: CATLGRFSRIPYEQYF.